These 25 T cell receptor beta chains were all obtained from the same sample, sequenced in a study of beta chain features in type 1 diabetes. Overall study findings and caveats: TCRB CDR3s from Type 1 diabetes patients were moderately but significantly shorter in all four CD4+ subsets.

cDNA synthesis used the whole RNA isolate, giving expressed TCRB sequences. TCRdb's copy holds only in-frame clones and misses some; the assay was immunoSEQ multiplex PCR. The table includes more than 100,000 clones, roughly 10% detected once. No antigens are known for them. Material for sequencing was central memory CD4+ T cells from blood. The receptors were gathered from a young man with type 1 diabetes.

The genes are TRBV7-2 and TRBJ1-6; 7 nucleotides agree with TRBD1. V shed 5 bases, J shed 7 bases, and the junction held 8 bases outside the gene matches. The germline V gene encodes CDR1 SGHTA and CDR2 FQGNSA. There are 15 residues in the CDR3. The CDR3 sequence is CASSPRDRPNSPLHF. The CDR3 bases are TGTGCCAGCAGCCCCCGGGACAGACCAAATTCACCCCTCCACTTT.

This clone occurred a few times. CDR3 sequence reads: CASSGNRLTNTGELFF. In DNA, the CDR3 is TGTGCCAGCAGTGGAAACAGGCTAACGAACACCGGGGAGCTGTTTTTT. J is TRBJ2-2 and V is TRBV25-1; D perhaps matches TRBD1 (5 bases). Between the trimmed V and J ends, which lost 4 bases and 0 bases, there was a span of 12 bases. Looked up from germline, CDR1 is MGHDK and CDR2 is SYGVNS. The CDR3 totals 16 residues.

The V and J genes are TRBV6-6 and TRBJ2-1, with 9 bases fitting TRBD2. The CDR3 is 15 residues long. V shed 7 bases, J shed 0 bases, and the junction held 4 bases outside the gene matches. Germline assignment: CDR1 MNHNY and CDR2 SVGAGI (reference sequence). The CDR3 reads CASISSGSSYNEQFF. CDR3 coding DNA: TGTGCCAGCATCAGTAGCGGGAGCTCCTACAATGAGCAGTTCTTC.

CDR3: CASSYSRTGRADTQYF. The CDR3 DNA reads as TGTGCCAGCAGTTACTCACGGACAGGAAGGGCAGATACGCAGTATTTT. The chain couples TRBV6-5 to TRBJ2-3, with 7 positions matching TRBD1. Germline-derived CDR1 and CDR2 are MNHEY and SVGAGI. The ends lost 0 bases at V and 4 bases at J; junction bases unmatched: 7. The CDR3 loop spans 16 amino acids.

V and J are TRBV18 and TRBJ1-5; D ambiguous. The CDR3 loop spans 13 amino acids. V lost 2 bases and J 5 bases, leaving 7 bases between the germline ends. The germline V gene has CDR1 KGHSH and CDR2 LQKENI. The chain's CDR3 is CASSPDWDQPQHF. CDR3 nucleotides: TGTGCCAGCTCACCAGACTGGGATCAGCCCCAGCATTTT.

This chain uses TRBV7-9 with TRBJ2-1, with 11 bases matching TRBD2. The CDR3 consists of 16 residues. V lost 4 bases to trimming and J lost 5 bases; unmatched junction nucleotides: 7. The germline V gene has CDR1 SEHNR and CDR2 FQNEAQ (reference sequence). Written as DNA, the CDR3 is TGTGCCAGCAGCTCTAGACTAGCGGGGTTCGACAATGAGCAGTTCTTC. This sequence encodes CASSSRLAGFDNEQFF.

The V and J genes are TRBV4-1 and TRBJ1-2, with unresolved D. V gave up 1 base and J gave up 5 bases, with 11 bases separating them. Germline CDR1 and CDR2: MGHRA and YSYEKL. The CDR3 runs to 14 residues. The CDR3 nucleotides are TGCGCCAGCAGCCAAGTTGGCAGAAAATATGGCTACACCTTC. Translation gives CASSQVGRKYGYTF.

This clone came up a few times. The chain links TRBV19 to TRBJ2-1; TRBD1 is a possible D gene (6 bases). The CDR3 spans 15 residues. Germline CDR1 is LNHDA and CDR2 is SQIVND (reference sequence). Between the trimmed V and J ends, which lost 4 bases and 6 bases, there was a span of 16 bases. The CDR3 bases are TGTGCCAGTAGTACCCCCGGCAGGGGTGGCAATGAGCAGTTCTTC. Protein: CASSTPGRGGNEQFF.

The chain has TRBV6-5 and TRBJ2-5; 9 nucleotides match TRBD1. Germline CDR1 is MNHEY and CDR2 is SVGAGI. The ends lost 2 bases at V and 5 bases at J; junction bases unmatched: 9. The CDR3 loop spans 16 amino acids. For the CDR3, the DNA is TGTGCCAGCAGTTACGGGGGTACAGGGGGCCAGGAGACCCAGTACTTC. This gives the protein CASSYGGTGGQETQYF.

V gene TRBV6-6 combines with J gene TRBJ2-1, with a weak D call TRBD2 (6 bases). The CDR3 runs to 12 residues. V was pared by 6 bases and J by 5 bases, with 8 bases between. The germline V gene encodes CDR1 MNHNY and CDR2 SVGAGI (reference sequence). CDR3 amino acids: CASRLADNEQFF. The CDR3 bases are TGTGCCAGCAGACTAGCTGACAATGAGCAGTTCTTC.

In this sample, this clone turned up many times. The chain uses TRBV7-2 and TRBJ2-1; the D is unclear. Germline CDR1 and CDR2: SGHTA and FQGNSA. This CDR3 contains 12 residues. Trimming removed 5 bases at V and 3 bases at J, with 5 bases between. In DNA, the CDR3 is TGTGCCAGCAGCACCAGCTACAATGAGCAGTTCTTC. Its translation is CASSTSYNEQFF. Filled out from reference TRBV7-2 and TRBJ2-1, the complete variable domain reads GAGVSQSPSNKVTEKGKDVELRCDPISGHTALYWYRQSLGQGLEFLIYFQGNSAPDKSGLPSDRFSAERTGGSVSTLTIQRTQQEDSAVYLCASSTSYNEQFFGPGTRLTVL.

This clone turned up a few times. The genes are TRBV15 and TRBJ1-1; D unclear. This CDR3 spans 13 amino acids. Germline CDR1 LNHNV, CDR2 YYDKDF (reference sequence). V shed 0 bases and J shed 5 bases, with 7 bases lying between them. This chain's CDR3 is CATSRDTRTEAFF. The CDR3 nucleotides read TGTGCCACCAGCAGAGATACGAGAACTGAAGCTTTCTTT.

This clone has a handful of counts. The chain employs TRBV11-2 and TRBJ2-3; a weak D match, TRBD2 (6 bases). CDR3 length: 13 residues. Germline CDR1 is SGHAT and CDR2 is FQNNGV. Trimming took 4 bases from V and 5 from J, leaving 10 bases between them. CDR3 in amino acids: CASSSGEEDTQYF. The CDR3 bases are TGTGCCAGCAGCTCTGGGGAGGAAGATACGCAGTATTTT.

This clone was seen more than once but under ten times. This chain connects TRBV29-1 to TRBJ2-5, with 14 bases aligning to TRBD2. Germline loops: CDR1 SQVTM, CDR2 ANQGSEA. The CDR3 runs to 16 residues. Unmatched junction bases numbered 8, after V lost 3 bases and J lost 5 bases. The CDR3 spells CSVDSFRTSGGETQYF. CDR3 DNA: TGCAGCGTTGATTCATTTCGGACTAGCGGGGGGGAGACCCAGTACTTC.

The chain employs TRBV6-4 and TRBJ2-1; TRBD2 matches 8 bases. V lost 4 bases, J lost 1 base, and 3 bases stayed unmatched. This CDR3 contains 15 residues. Germline-derived CDR1 and CDR2 are MRHNA and SNTAGT. The CDR3 loop is CASSAQRGSYNEQFF. As DNA, the CDR3 is TGTGCCAGCAGTGCTCAGCGGGGGTCCTACAATGAGCAGTTCTTC.

This clone appeared a few times. The CDR3: CASSSSNEKLFF. CDR3 nucleotides: TGTGCCAGCAGTTCAAGCAATGAAAAACTGTTTTTT. This rearrangement joins TRBV28 to TRBJ1-4, with D unresolved. CDR3 size: 12 residues. Trimming left V 4 bases short and J 5 bases short, with 5 bases between. The germline CDR1 and CDR2 sequences are MDHEN and SYDVKM.

This clone was found a few times. The genes are TRBV29-1 and TRBJ2-3; possible D gene TRBD1, 5 bases. The CDR3 spans 12 residues. Germline assignment: CDR1 SQVTM and CDR2 ANQGSEA. Trimming took 1 base from V and 6 from J, leaving 8 bases between them. CDR3 residues: CSVEGKGDTQYF. In DNA, the CDR3 is TGCAGCGTTGAAGGGAAGGGGGATACGCAGTATTTT.

V usage is TRBV30 and J usage is TRBJ2-7; 9 bases are a match to TRBD1. This CDR3 has 14 amino acids. Germline CDR1 reads GTSNPN; CDR2 reads SVGIG (reference sequence). V lost 5 bases to trimming and J lost 4 bases; unmatched junction nucleotides: 9. CDR3 nucleotide sequence: TGTGCCTGGGGGCCGGGGACAGGGATTTACGAGCAGTACTTC. Protein sequence: CAWGPGTGIYEQYF.

This clone appeared a few times. One end of the junction does not line up with germline, which may come from a read error. The rearrangement uses TRBV7-7 and TRBJ1-1; 11 bases agree with TRBD1. The germline gives CDR1 SSHAT, CDR2 FNYEAQ (reference sequence). This CDR3 region has 16 residues. The CDR3 here is CASSLDRGLLSTEAFF. DNA for the CDR3: TGTGCTAGCAGCTTGGACAGGGGGCTGCTGAGCACTGAAGCTTTCTTT.

The CDR3 spells CASSFPLTGGRQPQHF. The DNA for the CDR3 is TGTGCCAGCAGTTTCCCCCTGACAGGGGGCAGGCAGCCCCAGCATTTT. The J gene is TRBJ1-5, the V gene TRBV28; 10 bases agree with TRBD1. The germline gives CDR1 MDHEN, CDR2 SYDVKM. J was trimmed by 7 bases and V by 3 bases; bases with no gene match: 9. The CDR3 sequence is 16 residues long. The variable domain in full, with the rest retrieved from reference TRBV28 and TRBJ1-5, is DVKVTQSSRYLVKRTGEKVFLECVQDMDHENMFWYRQDPGLGLRLIYFSYDVKMKEKGDIPEGYSVSREKKERFSLILESASTNQTSMYLCASSFPLTGGRQPQHFGDGTRLSIL.

This clone was seen more than once but under ten times. This chain links TRBV5-6 with TRBJ2-1, with 7 bases matching TRBD2. The CDR3 sequence is 15 residues long. The junction had 7 bases not matched to a gene; V was cut back by 4 bases and J by 3 bases. Looked up from germline, CDR1 is SGHDT and CDR2 is YYEEEE. Here the CDR3 reads CASSNLADSYNEQFF. CDR3 bases: TGTGCCAGCAGCAACCTAGCGGATAGCTACAATGAGCAGTTCTTC. The complete variable domain, with remaining parts taken from reference TRBV5-6 and TRBJ2-1, reads DAGVTQSPTHLIKTRGQQVTLRCSPKSGHDTVSWYQQALGQGPQFIFQYYEEEERQRGNFPDRFSGHQFPNYSSELNVNALLLGDSALYLCASSNLADSYNEQFFGPGTRLTVL.

Comment on this clone: In the same sample, other DNA sequences code for this CDR3. The chain uses TRBV28 and TRBJ2-5; no reliable D call. This CDR3 spans 13 amino acids. Germline CDR1 is MDHEN and CDR2 is SYDVKM. Trimming stripped 2 bases from V and 0 bases from J, with 4 bases between. The CDR3 DNA reads TGTGCCAGCAGTTTAAGCGACCAAGAGACCCAGTACTTC. Amino acids: CASSLSDQETQYF. The complete variable domain, with remaining parts taken from reference TRBV28 and TRBJ2-5, reads DVKVTQSSRYLVKRTGEKVFLECVQDMDHENMFWYRQDPGLGLRLIYFSYDVKMKEKGDIPEGYSVSREKKERFSLILESASTNQTSMYLCASSLSDQETQYFGPGTRLLVL.

The chain is built from TRBV10-3 and TRBJ1-2; 10 bases match TRBD1. V lost 2 bases and J lost 8; bases outside the gene matches: 5. There are 14 residues in the CDR3. Germline loops: CDR1 ENHRY, CDR2 SYGVKD. The chain's CDR3 is CAISEADRGRGYTF. The CDR3 nucleotides read TGTGCCATCAGTGAGGCGGACAGGGGGAGAGGCTACACCTTC.

The gene calls are TRBV7-2 and TRBJ1-5; 7 nucleotides line up with TRBD1. Per germline, CDR1 SGHTA and CDR2 FQGNSA. CDR3 length equals 15 residues. The J segment lost 6 bases and the V segment lost 5 bases, leaving 10 bases of the junction unmatched. The CDR3 DNA follows: TGTGCCAGCAGCCCCAGACAGGGAAGCGGTCAGCCCCAGCATTTT. This sequence encodes CASSPRQGSGQPQHF.

This clone has more than one count but fewer than ten. J is TRBJ2-5 and V is TRBV6-1; a weak D match, TRBD1 (6 bases). This CDR3 has 13 amino acids. Germline assignment: CDR1 MNHNS and CDR2 SASEGT. V lost 8 bases, J lost 11 bases, and 21 bases lay in between. The CDR3 nucleotides read TGTGCCAGCGGCCCGTGGGACATTTTGGAGCAGTACTTC. Translation gives CASGPWDILEQYF.